This T cell receptor (beta chain) stems from a study of OX40 agonist ivuxolimab in advanced cancers. Regarding the complete study: Ivuxolimab was an agonistic, fully human IgG2 monoclonal antibody directed against OX40 (CD134), a costimulatory receptor. Intravenous ivuxolimab was administered to patients every 2 weeks at six dose levels: 0.01, 0.1, 0.3, 1.5, 3 and 10 mg/kg. Among the roughly 50 dose-escalation patients, some 19 had hepatocellular carcinoma, 15 or so melanoma, 9 renal cell carcinoma and 9 head and neck cancer. The dose-escalation cohort was 82.7% male with a mean age of approximately 60 years, ranging from roughly 20 to 80. Prior anti-PD-1, anti-PD-L1 or anti-CTLA-4 therapy was permitted, and about 40% of dose-escalation patients had received checkpoint inhibitors. Partial responses occurred in three dose-escalation patients, of whom one had hepatocellular carcinoma and two had cutaneous melanoma. Peripheral TCRbeta sequencing aimed to test whether ivuxolimab altered TCR sequence diversity and caused clonal T-cell expansion. The paper covers the monotherapy dose-escalation part of the phase I ivuxolimab trial, which included N of about 50 patients.

Patients with autoimmune disease history or receiving systemic immunosuppression were excluded from the trial. In every dose cohort, peripheral blood was drawn for TCR sequencing at baseline, cycle 4 day 1, and cycle 7 day 1. Samples came from an open-label, multicenter, first-in-human phase I dose-escalation trial of ivuxolimab. Adults with locally advanced or metastatic melanoma, renal cell carcinoma, hepatocellular carcinoma or head and neck squamous cell carcinoma were enrolled in the trial. Before TCR sequencing, CD4+ T cells and CD8+ T cells from peripheral blood were sorted into separate populations. At the junction V is shortened by 5 bases and J by 1 base, with 11 bases in between. The germline V gene (reference sequence) sets CDR1 to SEHNR and CDR2 to FQNEAQ. The CDR3 starts with the cysteine, ends with the phenylalanine, and has 14 residues. This entry keeps only the CDR3 DNA: 42 bases, framed from base 1.

What the work shows at the level of the full study, not this receptor alone: Low levels of normalized T-cell clonal expansion were also seen in some patients who did not respond. In the 0.1-3.0 mg/kg groups, partial responders had among the lowest normalized peripheral clonal expansion, particularly in CD8+ T cells. Which antigens the clonally expanded peripheral T cells were specific for was not determined. After ivuxolimab, more expanded clones were found on average in CD8+ T cells than in CD4+ T cells. At doses from 0.1 to 3.0 mg/kg, clonal expansion was seen in both CD4+ and CD8+ blood T cells between baseline and week 6.

For sequencing of the TCRbeta CDR3 region, genomic DNA was extracted from the sorted cells. The immunoSEQ Assay was used to sequence the TCRbeta CDR3 regions. TCRdb's version of the immuneACCESS table is confined to in-frame rearrangements and falls short of the full clone set. An unresolved V gene accounts for under half of the shortfall where checked; the remainder is of unknown origin. The sample table records tens of thousands of clones; over 80% of these occur just once. Approximately 11% of the sample lies in the top ten. Turning to this clone: Its antigen has not been determined. No much larger clone exists at a distance of one base, and base qualities are not known.

The V and J genes are TRBV7-9 and TRBJ1-1; the D gene is unclear. The clonotype originates from an adult with an advanced solid tumor such as melanoma, head and neck, liver or kidney cancer. The source was CD4+ or CD8+ T cells sorted from blood, collected in a trial of the OX40 agonist ivuxolimab. The CDR3 is CASSAPDGNTEAFF. The bases read TGTGCCAGCAGCGCCCCGGACGGGAACACTGAAGCTTTCTTT.